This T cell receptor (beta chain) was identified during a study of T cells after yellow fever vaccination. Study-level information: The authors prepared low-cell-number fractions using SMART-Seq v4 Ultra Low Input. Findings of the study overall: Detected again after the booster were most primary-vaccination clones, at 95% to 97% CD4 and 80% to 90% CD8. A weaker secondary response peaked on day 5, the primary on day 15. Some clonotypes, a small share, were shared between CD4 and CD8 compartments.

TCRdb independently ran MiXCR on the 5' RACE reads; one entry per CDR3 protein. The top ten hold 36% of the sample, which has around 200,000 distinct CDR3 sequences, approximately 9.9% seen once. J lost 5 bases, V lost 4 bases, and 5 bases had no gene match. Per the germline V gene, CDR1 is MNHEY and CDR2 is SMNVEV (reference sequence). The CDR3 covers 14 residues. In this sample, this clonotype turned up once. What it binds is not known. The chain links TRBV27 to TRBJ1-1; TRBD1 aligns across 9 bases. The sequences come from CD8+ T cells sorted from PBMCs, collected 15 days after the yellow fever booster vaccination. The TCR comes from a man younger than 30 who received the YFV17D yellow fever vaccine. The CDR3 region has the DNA TGTGCCAGCAGTTGGACAGGGGAAGGAACTGAAGCTTTCTTT. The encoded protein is CASSWTGEGTEAFF.